These 10 T cell receptor beta chains were sequenced from one sample in a study of blood T cell repertoires in COVID-19. Libraries were prepared by immunoSEQ multiplex PCR; TCRdb keeps only in-frame clonotypes and omits some of them. Found here are around 95,000 clones, 90% of them singletons; the top ten hold 5% to 5.5%. The source material was peripheral blood. These receptors were collected from a man aged 45-65 years with acute or convalescent COVID-19.

This clone was counted a single time. The chain joins TRBV20-1 to TRBJ2-3; D gene uncertain. Trimming removed 4 bases at V and 5 bases at J, with 7 bases between. The germline V gene encodes CDR1 DFQATT and CDR2 SNEGSKA (reference sequence). The CDR3 is 11 amino acids. As DNA, the CDR3 is TGCAGTGCTAACAGTCAAGATACGCAGTATTTT. This encodes CSANSQDTQYF.

This CDR3 is CASTLDRGTEKLFF. Here the CDR3 DNA reads TGTGCCAGTACCCTAGACAGGGGTACTGAAAAACTGTTTTTT. This chain joins TRBV19 and TRBJ1-4, with 8 bases matching TRBD1. The germline V gene encodes CDR1 LNHDA and CDR2 SQIVND (reference sequence). V was clipped by 7 bases and J by 7 bases; unmatched bases: 8. This CDR3 contains 14 residues.

This rearrangement joins TRBV14 to TRBJ1-1; D remains ambiguous. The CDR3 consists of 17 residues. Germline-derived CDR1 and CDR2 are SGHDN and FVKESK. V lost 0 bases, J lost 1 base, and 15 bases lay in between. CDR3: CASSQDSTFVGNTEAFF. The DNA for the CDR3 is TGTGCCAGCAGCCAAGACTCCACTTTTGTTGGGAACACTGAAGCTTTCTTT.

In this sample, this clone turned up once. The chain is built from TRBV27 and TRBJ1-3, with 11 bases fitting TRBD1. Germline CDR1 and CDR2: MNHEY and SMNVEV (reference sequence). Germline trimming cut 6 bases from V and 3 bases from J; bases unmatched to any gene: 1. CDR3 length: 14 residues. The CDR3 reads CASRGQGVGNTIYF. CDR3 sequence (DNA): TGTGCCAGCAGGGGACAGGGGGTTGGAAACACCATATATTTT.

CDR3 in DNA: TGTGCCAGCAGTTATTTTAGCGGCCACGAGCAGTACTTC. This translates into CASSYFSGHEQYF. The genes are TRBV6-5 and TRBJ2-7, with D possibly TRBD2 on 6 matching bases. Trimming removed 3 bases from V and 5 bases from J, with 11 bases in between. Germline lookup yields CDR1 MNHEY and CDR2 SVGAGI. CDR3 length equals 13 residues.

This chain uses TRBV27 with TRBJ2-7, with D maybe TRBD2 (5 bases). The ends were cut back, 2 bases at V and 3 bases at J, with 14 bases in the middle. The V gene's germline CDR1 is MNHEY and CDR2 SMNVEV (reference sequence). The CDR3 has 15 amino acids. CDR3 sequence: CASSLDGLGLYEQYF. CDR3 in DNA: TGTGCCAGCAGTTTAGATGGCCTAGGACTCTACGAGCAGTACTTC.

This sequence joins TRBV7-9 and TRBJ1-4, with a tentative D call TRBD1 (5 bases). Germline V gene data show CDR1 as SEHNR and CDR2 as FQNEAQ (reference sequence). CDR3 length equals 14 residues. Trimming took off 3 bases at V and 8 bases at J, with 13 bases between the two ends. The DNA for the CDR3 is TGTGCCAGCAGCTTCCCCACACAGGCCGAAAAACTGTTTTTT. Residues: CASSFPTQAEKLFF.

V gene TRBV7-2 combines with J gene TRBJ1-4; a possible D gene is TRBD1 (5 bases). The CDR3 length is 15 residues. Germline V lookup: CDR1 SGHTA, CDR2 FQGNSA. Trimming took 1 base from V and 8 from J, leaving 14 bases between them. The CDR3 bases are TGTGCCAGCAGCTTAGTGAGCGGGGCGGGGGAAAAACTGTTTTTT. This codes for CASSLVSGAGEKLFF.

The rearrangement uses TRBV12-3 or TRBV12-4 and TRBJ1-1; no definite D call. This CDR3 has 13 residues. V was clipped by 6 bases and J by 4 bases, with 12 bases between them. CDR3 sequence: CASSNGLSTEAFF. The CDR3, as DNA: TGTGCCAGCAGCAACGGGTTGAGCACTGAAGCTTTCTTT.

The chain uses TRBV5-1 and TRBJ2-1; 10 bases are shared with TRBD2. The CDR3 spans 15 residues. The ends lost 4 bases at V and 1 base at J; junction bases unmatched: 2. Germline loops: CDR1 SGHRS, CDR2 YFSETQ. CDR3 in amino acids: CASSLAGESYNEQFF. As DNA, the CDR3 is TGCGCCAGCAGCCTAGCGGGAGAATCCTACAATGAGCAGTTCTTC.